The present T cell receptor (beta chain) was sequenced within a study of radiotherapy plus CTLA-4 blockade in lung cancer. At the level of the study: Objective responses were documented in approximately 18% of patients, with disease control in roughly 34%.

Germline CDR1 reads LNHDA; CDR2 reads SQIVND (reference sequence). The V and J ends lost 5 bases and 3 bases respectively, with 16 bases between them. The CDR3 spans 15 residues. Study results and limitations: Some TCR clones had been derived from tumors. These clones expanded in peripheral blood after radiotherapy plus ipilimumab.

Repertoires were generated with immunoSEQ multiplex PCR, while TCRdb's copy carries only in-frame clones and drops some. The sample lists 90,000 to 100,000 clones; under 85% were seen once. This clone was seen a single time. Its antigen is not identified. This receptor was taken from a human donor with non-small cell lung cancer who had a partial response to radiotherapy plus ipilimumab. Some clones in this sample may be carry-over from other donors' samples. The chain combines TRBV19 with TRBJ1-2, with a possible D match to TRBD1 (6 bases). The source was peripheral blood, collected from a patient treated with radiotherapy plus ipilimumab. CDR3 loop: CASSPTGSLDYGYTF. The DNA of the CDR3 is TGTGCCAGTAGTCCTACAGGGTCCCTAGACTATGGCTACACCTTC.